What follows describes a single TCR beta chain. What it recognizes is unknown. This sample is drawn from a study of T-cell memory formation after mild COVID-19. Across the whole study: Clusters were largely donor specific. Study results and caveats: The second-wave clones peaking on day 37 were not confirmed as SARS-CoV-2-specific. Contracting clones, day 15 to 85, had balanced CD4/CD8, and later expanders favored CD4+.

V lost 5 bases, J lost 7 bases, and 12 bases stayed unmatched. The CDR3 is 16 amino acids. The germline V gene has CDR1 MNHEY and CDR2 SVGAGI. 5'RACE, which relied on constant-segment primers, yielded TCR alpha and TCR beta cDNA libraries carrying sample barcodes and UMIs. TCRdb re-derived calls from the 5' RACE reads in MiXCR, one entry per CDR3 protein. The sample holds approximately 170,000 distinct CDR3 sequences, roughly 13% seen once. Sequenced sample: PBMCs or a T cell subset sorted from them (not recorded which). The receptor comes from a man younger than 35 who had mild COVID-19 (a few samples of this study predate the infection). Cell type and time point are not known. The V gene is TRBV6-5, the J gene TRBJ2-3; 10 positions agree with TRBD2. This CDR3 is CASSPRASGGSNTQYF. CDR3 DNA sequence: TGTGCCAGCAGTCCCCGCGCTAGCGGGGGATCGAATACGCAGTATTTT.